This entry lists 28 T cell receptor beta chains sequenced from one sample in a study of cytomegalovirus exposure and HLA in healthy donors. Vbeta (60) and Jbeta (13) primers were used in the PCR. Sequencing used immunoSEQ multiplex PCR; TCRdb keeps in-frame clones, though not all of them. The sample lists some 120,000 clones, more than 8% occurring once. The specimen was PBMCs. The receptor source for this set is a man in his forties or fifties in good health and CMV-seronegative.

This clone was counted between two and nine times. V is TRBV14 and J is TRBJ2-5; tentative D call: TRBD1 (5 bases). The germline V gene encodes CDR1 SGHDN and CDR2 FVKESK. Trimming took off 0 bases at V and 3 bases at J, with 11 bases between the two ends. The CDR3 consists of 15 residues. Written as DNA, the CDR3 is TGTGCCAGCAGCCAAGAAGCAAAGGGGAAAGAGACCCAGTACTTC. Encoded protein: CASSQEAKGKETQYF.

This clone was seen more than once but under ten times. CDR3 region: CASSIEEGAPGDTGELFF. DNA for the CDR3: TGTGCCAGTAGTATAGAGGAAGGGGCTCCAGGGGACACCGGGGAGCTGTTTTTT. The J gene is TRBJ2-2, the V gene TRBV19, with D perhaps matching TRBD1 (6 bases). The V gene's germline CDR1 is LNHDA and CDR2 SQIVND (reference sequence). This CDR3 contains 18 residues. The V end lost 0 bases, the J end lost 3 bases, and 17 bases lay between the germline ends.

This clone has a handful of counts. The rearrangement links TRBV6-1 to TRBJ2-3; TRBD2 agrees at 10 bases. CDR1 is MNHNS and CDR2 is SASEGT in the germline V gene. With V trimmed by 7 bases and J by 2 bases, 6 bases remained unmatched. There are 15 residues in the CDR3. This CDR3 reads CASMVTSGLTDTQYF. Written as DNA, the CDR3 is TGTGCCAGCATGGTGACTAGCGGGCTCACAGATACGCAGTATTTT.

CDR3 sequence: CASSTGQGAYGYTF. In DNA form, the CDR3 reads TGTGCCAGCAGCACGGGACAGGGGGCCTATGGCTACACCTTC. The chain uses TRBV6-5 and TRBJ1-2, with 12 nucleotides matching TRBD1. J gave up 4 bases and V 6 bases, and 3 bases lay outside the gene matches. The CDR3 sequence is 14 residues long. The germline gives CDR1 MNHEY, CDR2 SVGAGI.

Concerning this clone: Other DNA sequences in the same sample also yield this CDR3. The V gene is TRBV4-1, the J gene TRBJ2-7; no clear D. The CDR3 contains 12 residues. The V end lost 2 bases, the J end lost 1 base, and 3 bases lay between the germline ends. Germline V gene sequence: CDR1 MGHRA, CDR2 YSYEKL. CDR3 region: CASSQSSYEQYF. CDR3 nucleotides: TGCGCCAGCAGCCAATCATCCTACGAGCAGTACTTC.

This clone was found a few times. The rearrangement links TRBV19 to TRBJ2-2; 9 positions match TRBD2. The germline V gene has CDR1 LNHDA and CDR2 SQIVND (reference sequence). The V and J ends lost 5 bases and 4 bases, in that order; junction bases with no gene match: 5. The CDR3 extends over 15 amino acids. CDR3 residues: CASSLSGGPTGELFF. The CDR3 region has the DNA TGTGCCAGTAGTCTTAGCGGGGGCCCCACCGGGGAGCTGTTTTTT.

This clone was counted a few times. CDR3 nucleotide sequence: TGTGCCAGCAGTTTGCGGGGTAGTATCTACGAGCAGTACTTC. This encodes CASSLRGSIYEQYF. J is TRBJ2-7 and V is TRBV27; TRBD2 is a possible D gene (6 bases). The V end was cut by 3 bases, the J end by 3 bases, with 12 bases between. From germline, CDR1 is MNHEY and CDR2 SMNVEV (reference sequence). This CDR3 has 14 residues.

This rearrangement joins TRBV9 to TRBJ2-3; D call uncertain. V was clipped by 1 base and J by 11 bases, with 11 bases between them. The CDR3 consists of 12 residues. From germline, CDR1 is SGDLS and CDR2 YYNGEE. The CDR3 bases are TGTGCCAGCAGCGTATCCCCCATAGAGCAGTATTTT. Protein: CASSVSPIEQYF.

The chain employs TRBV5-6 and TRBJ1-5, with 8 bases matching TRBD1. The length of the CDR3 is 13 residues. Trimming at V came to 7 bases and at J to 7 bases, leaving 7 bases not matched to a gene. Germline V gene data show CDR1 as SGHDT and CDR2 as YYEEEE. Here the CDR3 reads CASSRQGRQPQHF. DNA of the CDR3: TGTGCCAGCTCTCGACAGGGGAGGCAGCCCCAGCATTTT.

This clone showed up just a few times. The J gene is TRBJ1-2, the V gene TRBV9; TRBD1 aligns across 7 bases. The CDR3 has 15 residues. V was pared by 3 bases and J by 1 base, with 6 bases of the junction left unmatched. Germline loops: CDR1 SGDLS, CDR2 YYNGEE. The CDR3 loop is CASSAGQERNYGYTF. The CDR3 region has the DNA TGTGCCAGCAGCGCCGGACAGGAGCGTAACTATGGCTACACCTTC.

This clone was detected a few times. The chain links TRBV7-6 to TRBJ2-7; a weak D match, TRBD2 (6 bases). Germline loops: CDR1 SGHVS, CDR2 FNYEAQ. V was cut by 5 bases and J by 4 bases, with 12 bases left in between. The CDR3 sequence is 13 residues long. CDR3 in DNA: TGTGCCAGCAGCCCGGGGGAGGAATACGAGCAGTACTTC. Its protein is CASSPGEEYEQYF.

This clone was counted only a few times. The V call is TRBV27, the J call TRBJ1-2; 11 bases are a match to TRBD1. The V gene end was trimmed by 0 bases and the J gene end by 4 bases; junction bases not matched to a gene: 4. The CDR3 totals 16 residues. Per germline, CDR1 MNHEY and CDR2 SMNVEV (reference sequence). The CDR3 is CASSLSGTGGGYGYTF. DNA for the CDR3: TGTGCCAGCAGTTTATCTGGGACAGGGGGTGGCTATGGCTACACCTTC.

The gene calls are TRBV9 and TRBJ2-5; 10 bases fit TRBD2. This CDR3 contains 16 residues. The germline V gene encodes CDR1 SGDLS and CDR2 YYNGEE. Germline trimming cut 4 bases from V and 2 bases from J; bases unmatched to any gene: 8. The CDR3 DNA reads TGTGCCAGCAGCCCGGTTGTAGCGGGGGGTCAAGAGACCCAGTACTTC. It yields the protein CASSPVVAGGQETQYF.

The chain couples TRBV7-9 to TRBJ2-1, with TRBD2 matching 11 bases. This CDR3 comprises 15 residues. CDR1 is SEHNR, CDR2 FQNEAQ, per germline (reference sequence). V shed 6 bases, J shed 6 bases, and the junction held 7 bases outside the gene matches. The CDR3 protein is CASSLTGTSGNEQFF. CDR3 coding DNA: TGTGCCAGCAGTCTTACCGGGACTAGCGGCAATGAGCAGTTCTTC.

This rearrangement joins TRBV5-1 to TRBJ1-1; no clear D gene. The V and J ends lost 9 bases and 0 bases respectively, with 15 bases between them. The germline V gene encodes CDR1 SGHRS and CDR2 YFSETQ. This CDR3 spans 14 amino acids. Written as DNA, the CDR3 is TGCGCCACCGCCTCCATGGGCATGAACACTGAAGCTTTCTTT. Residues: CATASMGMNTEAFF.

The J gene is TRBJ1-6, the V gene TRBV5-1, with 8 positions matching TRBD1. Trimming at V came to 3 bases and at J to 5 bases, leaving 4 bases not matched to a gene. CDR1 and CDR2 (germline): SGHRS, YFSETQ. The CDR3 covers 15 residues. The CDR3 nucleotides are TGCGCCAGCAGCTCGACAGGGGATCATAATTCACCCCTCCACTTT. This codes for CASSSTGDHNSPLHF.

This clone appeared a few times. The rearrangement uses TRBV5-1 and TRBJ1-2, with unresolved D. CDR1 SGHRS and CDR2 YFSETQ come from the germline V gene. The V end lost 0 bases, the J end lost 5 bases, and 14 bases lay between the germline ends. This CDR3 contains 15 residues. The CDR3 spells CASSLGLPTIYGYTF. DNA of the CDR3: TGCGCCAGCAGCTTGGGCCTCCCTACGATATATGGCTACACCTTC.

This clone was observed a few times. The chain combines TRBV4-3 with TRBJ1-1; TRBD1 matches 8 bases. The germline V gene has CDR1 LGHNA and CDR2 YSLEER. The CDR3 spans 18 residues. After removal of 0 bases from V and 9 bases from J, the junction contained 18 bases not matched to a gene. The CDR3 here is CASSQDTWTGSSVWKAFF. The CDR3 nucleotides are TGCGCCAGCAGCCAAGATACTTGGACAGGGTCGAGTGTCTGGAAAGCTTTCTTT.

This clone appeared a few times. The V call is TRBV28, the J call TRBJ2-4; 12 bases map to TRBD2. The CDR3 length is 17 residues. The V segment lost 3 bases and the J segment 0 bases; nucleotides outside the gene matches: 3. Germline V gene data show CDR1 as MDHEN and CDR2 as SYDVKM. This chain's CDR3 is CASSLGLAGLAKNIQYF. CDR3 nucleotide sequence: TGTGCCAGCAGTTTGGGACTAGCGGGTTTAGCCAAAAACATTCAGTACTTC.

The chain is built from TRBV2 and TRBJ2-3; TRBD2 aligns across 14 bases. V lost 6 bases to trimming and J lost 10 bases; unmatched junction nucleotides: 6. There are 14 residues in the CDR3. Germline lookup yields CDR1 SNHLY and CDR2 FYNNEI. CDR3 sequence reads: CASRGLAGALPQYF. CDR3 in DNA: TGTGCCAGCAGGGGACTAGCGGGGGCCCTTCCGCAGTATTTT.

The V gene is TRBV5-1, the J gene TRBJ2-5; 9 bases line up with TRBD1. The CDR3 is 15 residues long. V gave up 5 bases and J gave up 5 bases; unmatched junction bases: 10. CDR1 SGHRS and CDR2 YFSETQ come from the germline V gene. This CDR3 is CASSFWTGESETQYF. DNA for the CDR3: TGCGCCAGCAGTTTTTGGACAGGGGAGAGTGAGACCCAGTACTTC. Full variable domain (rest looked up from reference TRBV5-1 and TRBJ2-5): KAGVTQTPRYLIKTRGQQVTLSCSPISGHRSVSWYQQTPGQGLQFLFEYFSETQRNKGNFPGRFSGRQFSNSRSEMNVSTLELGDSALYLCASSFWTGESETQYFGPGTRLLVL.

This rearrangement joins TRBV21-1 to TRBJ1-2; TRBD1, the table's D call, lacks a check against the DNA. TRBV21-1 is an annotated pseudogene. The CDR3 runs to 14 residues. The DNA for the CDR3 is TGTGCCAGCAGCAGTCACAGGGGAGCTGATGGCTACACCTTC. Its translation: CASSSHRGADGYTF.

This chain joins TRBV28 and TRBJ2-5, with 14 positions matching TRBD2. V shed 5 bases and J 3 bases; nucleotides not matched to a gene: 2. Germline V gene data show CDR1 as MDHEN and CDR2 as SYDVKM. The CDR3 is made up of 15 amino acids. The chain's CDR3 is CASSGGLAGEETQYF. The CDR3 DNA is TGTGCCAGCAGTGGGGGACTAGCGGGGGAAGAGACCCAGTACTTC. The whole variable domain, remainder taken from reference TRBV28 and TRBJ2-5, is DVKVTQSSRYLVKRTGEKVFLECVQDMDHENMFWYRQDPGLGLRLIYFSYDVKMKEKGDIPEGYSVSREKKERFSLILESASTNQTSMYLCASSGGLAGEETQYFGPGTRLLVL.

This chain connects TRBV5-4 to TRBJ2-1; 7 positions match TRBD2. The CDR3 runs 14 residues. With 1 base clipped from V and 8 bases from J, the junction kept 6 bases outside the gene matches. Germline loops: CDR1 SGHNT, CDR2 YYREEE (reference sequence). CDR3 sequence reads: CASSLISGGDEQFF. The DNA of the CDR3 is TGTGCCAGCAGCTTGATATCGGGGGGAGATGAGCAGTTCTTC.

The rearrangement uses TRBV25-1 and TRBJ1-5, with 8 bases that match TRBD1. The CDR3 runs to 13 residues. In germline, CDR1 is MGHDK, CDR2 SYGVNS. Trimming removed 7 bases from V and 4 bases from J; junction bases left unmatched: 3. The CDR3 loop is CASTDRGNQPQHF. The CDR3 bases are TGTGCCAGCACTGACAGGGGTAATCAGCCCCAGCATTTT.

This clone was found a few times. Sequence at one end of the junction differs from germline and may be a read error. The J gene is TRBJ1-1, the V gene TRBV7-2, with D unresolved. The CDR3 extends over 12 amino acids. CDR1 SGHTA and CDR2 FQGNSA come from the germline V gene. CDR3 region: CASSVGNAEAFF. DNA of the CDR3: TGTGCCAGCAGCGTCGGGAACGCTGAAGCTTTCTTT.

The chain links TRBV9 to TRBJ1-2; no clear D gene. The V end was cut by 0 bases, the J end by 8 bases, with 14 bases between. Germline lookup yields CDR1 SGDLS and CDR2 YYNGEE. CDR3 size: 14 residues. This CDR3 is CASSVGAARQGYTF. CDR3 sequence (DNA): TGTGCCAGCAGCGTAGGGGCAGCCCGGCAAGGCTACACCTTC. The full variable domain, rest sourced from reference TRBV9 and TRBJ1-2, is DSGVTQTPKHLITATGQRVTLRCSPRSGDLSVYWYQQSLDQGLQFLIQYYNGEERAKGNILERFSAQQFPDLHSELNLSSLELGDSALYFCASSVGAARQGYTFGSGTRLTVV.

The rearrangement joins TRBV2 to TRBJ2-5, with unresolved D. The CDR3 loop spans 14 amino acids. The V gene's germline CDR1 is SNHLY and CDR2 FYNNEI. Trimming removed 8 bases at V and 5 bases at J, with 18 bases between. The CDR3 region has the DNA TGTGCCAGCGGCCGGGTCCCCCGGCAGGAGACCCAGTACTTC. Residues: CASGRVPRQETQYF.